This T cell receptor beta chain emerged from a study of identical twins. Germline-derived CDR1 and CDR2 are SGHVS and FQNEAQ. This CDR3 has 18 residues. Trimming took 5 bases from V and 0 from J; bases not matched to a gene: 9. Each CDR3 protein gets one entry after TCRdb re-called the 5' RACE reads with MiXCR. The sample consists of approximately 300,000 distinct CDR3 sequences, roughly 10% of them appearing once. This sample also appeared in a second study, on yellow fever vaccine responses in identical twins.

This TCR was recovered from a woman aged 18 to 35 in good health. The sample taken for sequencing was CD8+ T cells sorted from blood. This chain links TRBV7-8 with TRBJ1-5; TRBD1 aligns across 11 bases. CDR3 residues: CASSPGTGGHYSNQPQHF. For the CDR3, the DNA is TGTGCCAGCAGCCCCGGGACAGGGGGACACTATAGCAATCAGCCCCAGCATTTT.